Each of the 28 T cell receptor beta chains below was sequenced from the same sample in a study of human T cells and chemical hapten exposure. Attachment of unique molecular identifiers to individual cDNA molecules was performed in the library. TCRdb reprocessed the reads via MiXCR and lists one record per CDR3 protein. The sample carries 95,000 to 150,000 distinct CDR3 sequences, around 9% recorded once. Whole blood that had not been fractionated was the source of extracted total RNA. Sample: whole blood. Every receptor here comes from a human donor in good health. Some clones in this sample may be carry-over from other donors' samples.

This clonotype was detected ten times or more. The chain combines TRBV7-8 with TRBJ1-5, with 7 bases aligning to TRBD1. Germline V gives CDR1 SGHVS, CDR2 FQNEAQ. Unmatched junction bases numbered 7, after V lost 0 bases and J lost 2 bases. CDR3 size: 17 residues. The CDR3 DNA is TGTGCCAGCAGCTTAGCGCAGGGGGTTCGCGGCAATCAGCCCCAGCATTTT. This sequence encodes CASSLAQGVRGNQPQHF. Filled out from reference TRBV7-8 and TRBJ1-5, the complete variable domain reads GAGVSQSPRYKVAKRGQDVALRCDPISGHVSLFWYQQALGQGPEFLTYFQNEAQLDKSGLPSDRFFAERPEGSVSTLKIQRTQQEDSAVYLCASSLAQGVRGNQPQHFGDGTRLSIL.

V is TRBV27 and J is TRBJ1-6, with a weak D call TRBD1 (5 bases). Between the trimmed V and J ends, which lost 5 bases and 8 bases, there was a span of 10 bases. The CDR3 runs to 13 residues. Germline lookup yields CDR1 MNHEY and CDR2 SMNVEV (reference sequence). The DNA of the CDR3 is TGTGCCAGCAGTCCGGGGACCTATTCACCCCTCCACTTT. Translated, it gives CASSPGTYSPLHF.

This clonotype occurred a few times. The chain employs TRBV7-9 and TRBJ2-6; D ambiguous. The CDR3 is made up of 13 amino acids. Trimming removed 5 bases at V and 4 bases at J, with 6 bases between. CDR1 and CDR2 from the germline V gene are SEHNR and FQNEAQ (reference sequence). CDR3 in amino acids: CASSPRGANVLTF. The CDR3 DNA is TGTGCCAGCAGCCCGCGAGGGGCCAACGTCCTGACTTTC.

This clonotype has a count of ten or more. The chain carries TRBV29-1 and TRBJ2-7; D unclear. This CDR3 contains 14 residues. V was trimmed by 6 bases and J by 2 bases, leaving 17 bases between them. In germline, CDR1 is SQVTM, CDR2 ANQGSEA. For the CDR3, the DNA is TGCAGCGTCGCTCGGACGGATCCTCCCTACGAGCAGTACTTC. Protein: CSVARTDPPYEQYF.

This clonotype is medium-sized (0.01 to 0.1%). The chain is built from TRBV6-4 and TRBJ2-1; perhaps TRBD2 as D (6 bases). With 6 bases removed from V and 5 bases from J, the gap between germline ends came to 11 bases. CDR3 size: 13 residues. The V gene's germline CDR1 is MRHNA and CDR2 SNTAGT. The CDR3 sequence is CASSPGTHNEQFF. The CDR3 DNA is TGTGCCAGCAGCCCCGGGACTCACAATGAGCAGTTCTTC.

This clonotype appeared a few times. The chain recombines TRBV3-1 with TRBJ2-5; 12 bases align to TRBD2. The CDR3 runs to 18 residues. Germline CDR1 reads LGHDT; CDR2 reads YNNKEL (reference sequence). After removal of 0 bases from V and 3 bases from J, the junction contained 8 bases not matched to a gene. The DNA for the CDR3 is TGTGCCAGCAGCCAAGATCCGAGACTAGCGGGGGAAAAAGAGACCCAGTACTTC. Amino acids: CASSQDPRLAGEKETQYF.

The V gene is TRBV4-1, the J gene TRBJ2-7, with TRBD2 matching 11 bases. The CDR3 is made up of 15 amino acids. After removal of 7 bases from V and 3 bases from J, the junction contained 8 bases not matched to a gene. From germline, CDR1 is MGHRA and CDR2 YSYEKL. In nucleotides, the CDR3 is TGCGCCAGCAACCAGAGACTAGCGGGGTACTACGAGCAGTACTTC. Protein sequence: CASNQRLAGYYEQYF.

This clonotype was counted between two and nine times. This sequence joins TRBV29-1 and TRBJ2-1; D perhaps matches TRBD2 (5 bases). Trimming shortened V by 8 bases and J by 9 bases, and 17 bases separated the two germline ends. Germline values: CDR1 SQVTM, CDR2 ANQGSEA. The CDR3 sequence is 12 residues long. CDR3 nucleotides: TGCAGCATCTTCCCCCTAGGGAGTGAGCAGTTCTTC. Translated, it gives CSIFPLGSEQFF.

This clonotype was seen ten or more times. For the CDR3, the DNA is TGTGCCAGCAGCTTAAACAGGGGCTATAATTCACCCCTCCACTTT. It codes for CASSLNRGYNSPLHF. The chain recombines TRBV7-2 with TRBJ1-6, with 7 bases identical to TRBD1. V shed 2 bases, J shed 3 bases, and the junction held 1 base outside the gene matches. In germline, CDR1 is SGHTA, CDR2 FQGNSA. The CDR3 is 15 residues long.

This clonotype came up a few times. This chain connects TRBV18 to TRBJ2-1; D not certain. The CDR3 is 16 amino acids. Germline V gives CDR1 KGHSH, CDR2 LQKENI. V was trimmed by 0 bases and J by 0 bases, leaving 9 bases between them. CDR3 loop: CASSPPARSSYNEQFF. For the CDR3, the DNA is TGTGCCAGCTCACCACCGGCGAGGAGCTCCTACAATGAGCAGTTCTTC. The whole variable domain, filled in from reference TRBV18 and TRBJ2-1, reads NAGVMQNPRHLVRRRGQEARLRCSPMKGHSHVYWYRQLPEEGLKFMVYLQKENIIDESGMPKERFSAEFPKEGPSILRIQQVVRGDSAAYFCASSPPARSSYNEQFFGPGTRLTVL.

This clonotype was seen only a few times. The rearrangement links TRBV2 to TRBJ1-1; 8 nucleotides align to TRBD1. Germline V gene sequence: CDR1 SNHLY, CDR2 FYNNEI. The CDR3 loop spans 13 amino acids. With 8 bases clipped from V and 4 bases from J, the junction kept 6 bases outside the gene matches. For the CDR3, the DNA is TGTGCCAGCCAAGGACAGGGAGGCACTGAAGCTTTCTTT. This gives the protein CASQGQGGTEAFF.

This clonotype was found a few times. The chain uses TRBV12-3 or TRBV12-4 and TRBJ1-2; D uncertain. CDR3 length: 13 residues. Trimming pared 8 bases from V and 8 bases from J, leaving 18 bases between. In nucleotides, the CDR3 is TGTGCCAGCTCCGAGGGAGGGCGCGACGGCTACACCTTC. Translating gives CASSEGGRDGYTF.

The chain carries TRBV20-1 and TRBJ2-5; 12 bases match TRBD2. Germline lookup yields CDR1 DFQATT and CDR2 SNEGSKA (reference sequence). The trim removed 3 bases at V and 1 base at J, leaving 9 bases unmatched. This CDR3 spans 17 amino acids. CDR3 bases: TGCAGTGCTAGGGCCCTACTAGCGGGGGGACTCCAAGAGACCCAGTACTTC. It yields the protein CSARALLAGGLQETQYF.

The J gene is TRBJ2-5, the V gene TRBV20-1; TRBD2 agrees at 8 bases. V was clipped by 5 bases and J by 3 bases; unmatched bases: 14. Germline V gene sequence: CDR1 DFQATT, CDR2 SNEGSKA (reference sequence). The CDR3 contains 16 residues. The CDR3 DNA follows: TGCAGTGCTCTACCACTAACCGGGACTAGTGAAGAGACCCAGTACTTC. Translation gives CSALPLTGTSEETQYF.

The chain uses TRBV7-9 and TRBJ1-1, with a weak D call TRBD1 (6 bases). Looked up from germline, CDR1 is SEHNR and CDR2 is FQNEAQ (reference sequence). V was cut by 6 bases and J by 0 bases, with 17 bases left in between. This CDR3 region has 16 residues. Here the CDR3 DNA reads TGTGCCAGCAGGACAACTCGGACAGTTATGAACACTGAAGCTTTCTTT. Translating it yields CASRTTRTVMNTEAFF.

The CDR3 is CASSLRGTGGVETQYF. The CDR3 coding sequence is TGTGCCAGCAGCCTACGAGGGACAGGGGGCGTTGAGACCCAGTACTTC. This chain links TRBV6-5 with TRBJ2-5; 12 nucleotides match TRBD1. J gave up 5 bases and V 6 bases, and 10 bases lay outside the gene matches. Germline-derived CDR1 and CDR2 are MNHEY and SVGAGI. The CDR3 length is 16 residues.

V is TRBV2 and J is TRBJ1-5; no reliable D call. Trimming cost V 3 bases and J 0 bases, with 6 bases left between them. The CDR3 totals 14 residues. The germline V gene encodes CDR1 SNHLY and CDR2 FYNNEI. In nucleotides, the CDR3 is TGTGCCAGCAGTGAGTTCAATAGCAATCAGCCCCAGCATTTT. Its translation: CASSEFNSNQPQHF.

The chain combines TRBV4-3 with TRBJ2-1; tentative D call: TRBD2 (6 bases). Trimming shortened V by 6 bases and J by 5 bases, and 8 bases separated the two germline ends. The CDR3 loop spans 12 amino acids. Germline V gene sequence: CDR1 LGHNA, CDR2 YSLEER. CDR3 nucleotides: TGCGCCAGCAGTGGAGGGGACAATGAGCAGTTCTTC. Its translation is CASSGGDNEQFF.

This clonotype was recorded many times. The chain has TRBV20-1 and TRBJ2-7; D possibly corresponds to TRBD2 (6 bases). The V end was cut by 6 bases, the J end by 2 bases, with 17 bases between. Germline CDR1 DFQATT, CDR2 SNEGSKA (reference sequence). This CDR3 has 14 residues. The CDR3 DNA follows: TGCAGTGCGAGAACACAGGAGGGGCCCTACGAGCAGTACTTC. It is translated as CSARTQEGPYEQYF.

This clonotype was recorded at least ten times. The rearrangement joins TRBV25-1 to TRBJ1-1, with a weak D call TRBD1 (5 bases). Trimming took off 6 bases at V and 3 bases at J, with 17 bases between the two ends. The CDR3 covers 15 residues. Germline values: CDR1 MGHDK, CDR2 SYGVNS. CDR3 sequence: CASSRSFGQDTEAFF. CDR3 coding DNA: TGTGCCAGCAGCCGCTCATTCGGACAAGACACTGAAGCTTTCTTT.

This clonotype was seen repeatedly, ten times or more. The V call is TRBV6-5, the J call TRBJ1-3; 7 positions agree with TRBD1. The CDR3 loop spans 17 amino acids. CDR1 is MNHEY and CDR2 is SVGAGI in the germline V gene. With 5 bases clipped from V and 0 bases from J, the junction kept 10 bases outside the gene matches. CDR3 sequence: CASSHLQGLNSGNTIYF. CDR3 nucleotides: TGTGCCAGCAGTCACCTACAGGGGTTAAACTCTGGAAACACCATATATTTT.

J is TRBJ1-5 and V is TRBV5-1; 7 bases are shared with TRBD1. CDR1 is SGHRS and CDR2 is YFSETQ in the germline V gene. The CDR3 extends over 14 amino acids. V lost 4 bases, J lost 4 bases, and 5 bases stayed unmatched. The CDR3 bases are TGCGCCAGCAGCCCGGGGACAGTTAATCAGCCCCAGCATTTT. As protein: CASSPGTVNQPQHF.

This clonotype was observed many times. The chain links TRBV7-2 to TRBJ1-5; D unclear. The CDR3 extends over 15 amino acids. Germline CDR1 SGHTA, CDR2 FQGNSA. V was trimmed by 1 base and J by 0 bases, leaving 7 bases between them. In nucleotides, the CDR3 is TGTGCCAGCAGCTTAGTTCCAGGTAGCAATCAGCCCCAGCATTTT. This encodes CASSLVPGSNQPQHF.

This clonotype showed up many times. The rearrangement uses TRBV29-1 and TRBJ2-1, with 11 bases identical to TRBD2. The V gene's germline CDR1 is SQVTM and CDR2 ANQGSEA. Losses at the gene ends were 7 bases for V and 5 bases for J; bases not matched to a gene: 4. There are 13 residues in the CDR3. CDR3 sequence: CSARLAGNNEQFF. CDR3 DNA sequence: TGCAGCGCTAGACTAGCGGGAAACAATGAGCAGTTCTTC.

This clonotype was found a few times. The V gene is TRBV2, the J gene TRBJ2-1; TRBD2 aligns across 9 bases. CDR1 SNHLY and CDR2 FYNNEI come from the germline V gene. V was pared by 0 bases and J by 4 bases, with 16 bases of the junction left unmatched. The CDR3 runs to 20 residues. As DNA, the CDR3 is TGTGCCAGCAGTGAAGCGCCAGCGGCTAGCGGGACTCTTTCTTACAATGAGCAGTTCTTC. Its translation: CASSEAPAASGTLSYNEQFF.

The rearrangement links TRBV25-1 to TRBJ2-3; tentatively, D is TRBD2 (7 bases). The length of the CDR3 is 15 residues. Germline loops: CDR1 MGHDK, CDR2 SYGVNS. V dropped 5 bases and J dropped 1 base, with 13 bases sitting between them. The CDR3 coding sequence is TGTGCCAGCAGTAACTCGCGGGGGCGCACAGATACGCAGTATTTT. It specifies CASSNSRGRTDTQYF.

The rearrangement joins TRBV5-1 to TRBJ2-7; D gene uncertain. Deletions cut 2 bases from V and 0 bases from J, with 12 bases between. Germline V lookup: CDR1 SGHRS, CDR2 YFSETQ. The CDR3 covers 15 residues. The CDR3 DNA sequence: TGCGCCAGCAGCTTTAGGGCAGGTAGCTCCTACGAGCAGTACTTC. Its translation: CASSFRAGSSYEQYF.

Ten or more counts support this clonotype. The CDR3 DNA reads as TGCGCCAGCAGTTTGTTCGGACGGGAAGAACACGAGCAGTACTTC. It codes for CASSLFGREEHEQYF. The chain joins TRBV5-1 to TRBJ2-7, with D perhaps TRBD2 (5 bases). CDR3 length: 15 amino acids. The ends were cut back, 5 bases at V and 5 bases at J, with 20 bases in the middle. Per germline, CDR1 SGHRS and CDR2 YFSETQ.